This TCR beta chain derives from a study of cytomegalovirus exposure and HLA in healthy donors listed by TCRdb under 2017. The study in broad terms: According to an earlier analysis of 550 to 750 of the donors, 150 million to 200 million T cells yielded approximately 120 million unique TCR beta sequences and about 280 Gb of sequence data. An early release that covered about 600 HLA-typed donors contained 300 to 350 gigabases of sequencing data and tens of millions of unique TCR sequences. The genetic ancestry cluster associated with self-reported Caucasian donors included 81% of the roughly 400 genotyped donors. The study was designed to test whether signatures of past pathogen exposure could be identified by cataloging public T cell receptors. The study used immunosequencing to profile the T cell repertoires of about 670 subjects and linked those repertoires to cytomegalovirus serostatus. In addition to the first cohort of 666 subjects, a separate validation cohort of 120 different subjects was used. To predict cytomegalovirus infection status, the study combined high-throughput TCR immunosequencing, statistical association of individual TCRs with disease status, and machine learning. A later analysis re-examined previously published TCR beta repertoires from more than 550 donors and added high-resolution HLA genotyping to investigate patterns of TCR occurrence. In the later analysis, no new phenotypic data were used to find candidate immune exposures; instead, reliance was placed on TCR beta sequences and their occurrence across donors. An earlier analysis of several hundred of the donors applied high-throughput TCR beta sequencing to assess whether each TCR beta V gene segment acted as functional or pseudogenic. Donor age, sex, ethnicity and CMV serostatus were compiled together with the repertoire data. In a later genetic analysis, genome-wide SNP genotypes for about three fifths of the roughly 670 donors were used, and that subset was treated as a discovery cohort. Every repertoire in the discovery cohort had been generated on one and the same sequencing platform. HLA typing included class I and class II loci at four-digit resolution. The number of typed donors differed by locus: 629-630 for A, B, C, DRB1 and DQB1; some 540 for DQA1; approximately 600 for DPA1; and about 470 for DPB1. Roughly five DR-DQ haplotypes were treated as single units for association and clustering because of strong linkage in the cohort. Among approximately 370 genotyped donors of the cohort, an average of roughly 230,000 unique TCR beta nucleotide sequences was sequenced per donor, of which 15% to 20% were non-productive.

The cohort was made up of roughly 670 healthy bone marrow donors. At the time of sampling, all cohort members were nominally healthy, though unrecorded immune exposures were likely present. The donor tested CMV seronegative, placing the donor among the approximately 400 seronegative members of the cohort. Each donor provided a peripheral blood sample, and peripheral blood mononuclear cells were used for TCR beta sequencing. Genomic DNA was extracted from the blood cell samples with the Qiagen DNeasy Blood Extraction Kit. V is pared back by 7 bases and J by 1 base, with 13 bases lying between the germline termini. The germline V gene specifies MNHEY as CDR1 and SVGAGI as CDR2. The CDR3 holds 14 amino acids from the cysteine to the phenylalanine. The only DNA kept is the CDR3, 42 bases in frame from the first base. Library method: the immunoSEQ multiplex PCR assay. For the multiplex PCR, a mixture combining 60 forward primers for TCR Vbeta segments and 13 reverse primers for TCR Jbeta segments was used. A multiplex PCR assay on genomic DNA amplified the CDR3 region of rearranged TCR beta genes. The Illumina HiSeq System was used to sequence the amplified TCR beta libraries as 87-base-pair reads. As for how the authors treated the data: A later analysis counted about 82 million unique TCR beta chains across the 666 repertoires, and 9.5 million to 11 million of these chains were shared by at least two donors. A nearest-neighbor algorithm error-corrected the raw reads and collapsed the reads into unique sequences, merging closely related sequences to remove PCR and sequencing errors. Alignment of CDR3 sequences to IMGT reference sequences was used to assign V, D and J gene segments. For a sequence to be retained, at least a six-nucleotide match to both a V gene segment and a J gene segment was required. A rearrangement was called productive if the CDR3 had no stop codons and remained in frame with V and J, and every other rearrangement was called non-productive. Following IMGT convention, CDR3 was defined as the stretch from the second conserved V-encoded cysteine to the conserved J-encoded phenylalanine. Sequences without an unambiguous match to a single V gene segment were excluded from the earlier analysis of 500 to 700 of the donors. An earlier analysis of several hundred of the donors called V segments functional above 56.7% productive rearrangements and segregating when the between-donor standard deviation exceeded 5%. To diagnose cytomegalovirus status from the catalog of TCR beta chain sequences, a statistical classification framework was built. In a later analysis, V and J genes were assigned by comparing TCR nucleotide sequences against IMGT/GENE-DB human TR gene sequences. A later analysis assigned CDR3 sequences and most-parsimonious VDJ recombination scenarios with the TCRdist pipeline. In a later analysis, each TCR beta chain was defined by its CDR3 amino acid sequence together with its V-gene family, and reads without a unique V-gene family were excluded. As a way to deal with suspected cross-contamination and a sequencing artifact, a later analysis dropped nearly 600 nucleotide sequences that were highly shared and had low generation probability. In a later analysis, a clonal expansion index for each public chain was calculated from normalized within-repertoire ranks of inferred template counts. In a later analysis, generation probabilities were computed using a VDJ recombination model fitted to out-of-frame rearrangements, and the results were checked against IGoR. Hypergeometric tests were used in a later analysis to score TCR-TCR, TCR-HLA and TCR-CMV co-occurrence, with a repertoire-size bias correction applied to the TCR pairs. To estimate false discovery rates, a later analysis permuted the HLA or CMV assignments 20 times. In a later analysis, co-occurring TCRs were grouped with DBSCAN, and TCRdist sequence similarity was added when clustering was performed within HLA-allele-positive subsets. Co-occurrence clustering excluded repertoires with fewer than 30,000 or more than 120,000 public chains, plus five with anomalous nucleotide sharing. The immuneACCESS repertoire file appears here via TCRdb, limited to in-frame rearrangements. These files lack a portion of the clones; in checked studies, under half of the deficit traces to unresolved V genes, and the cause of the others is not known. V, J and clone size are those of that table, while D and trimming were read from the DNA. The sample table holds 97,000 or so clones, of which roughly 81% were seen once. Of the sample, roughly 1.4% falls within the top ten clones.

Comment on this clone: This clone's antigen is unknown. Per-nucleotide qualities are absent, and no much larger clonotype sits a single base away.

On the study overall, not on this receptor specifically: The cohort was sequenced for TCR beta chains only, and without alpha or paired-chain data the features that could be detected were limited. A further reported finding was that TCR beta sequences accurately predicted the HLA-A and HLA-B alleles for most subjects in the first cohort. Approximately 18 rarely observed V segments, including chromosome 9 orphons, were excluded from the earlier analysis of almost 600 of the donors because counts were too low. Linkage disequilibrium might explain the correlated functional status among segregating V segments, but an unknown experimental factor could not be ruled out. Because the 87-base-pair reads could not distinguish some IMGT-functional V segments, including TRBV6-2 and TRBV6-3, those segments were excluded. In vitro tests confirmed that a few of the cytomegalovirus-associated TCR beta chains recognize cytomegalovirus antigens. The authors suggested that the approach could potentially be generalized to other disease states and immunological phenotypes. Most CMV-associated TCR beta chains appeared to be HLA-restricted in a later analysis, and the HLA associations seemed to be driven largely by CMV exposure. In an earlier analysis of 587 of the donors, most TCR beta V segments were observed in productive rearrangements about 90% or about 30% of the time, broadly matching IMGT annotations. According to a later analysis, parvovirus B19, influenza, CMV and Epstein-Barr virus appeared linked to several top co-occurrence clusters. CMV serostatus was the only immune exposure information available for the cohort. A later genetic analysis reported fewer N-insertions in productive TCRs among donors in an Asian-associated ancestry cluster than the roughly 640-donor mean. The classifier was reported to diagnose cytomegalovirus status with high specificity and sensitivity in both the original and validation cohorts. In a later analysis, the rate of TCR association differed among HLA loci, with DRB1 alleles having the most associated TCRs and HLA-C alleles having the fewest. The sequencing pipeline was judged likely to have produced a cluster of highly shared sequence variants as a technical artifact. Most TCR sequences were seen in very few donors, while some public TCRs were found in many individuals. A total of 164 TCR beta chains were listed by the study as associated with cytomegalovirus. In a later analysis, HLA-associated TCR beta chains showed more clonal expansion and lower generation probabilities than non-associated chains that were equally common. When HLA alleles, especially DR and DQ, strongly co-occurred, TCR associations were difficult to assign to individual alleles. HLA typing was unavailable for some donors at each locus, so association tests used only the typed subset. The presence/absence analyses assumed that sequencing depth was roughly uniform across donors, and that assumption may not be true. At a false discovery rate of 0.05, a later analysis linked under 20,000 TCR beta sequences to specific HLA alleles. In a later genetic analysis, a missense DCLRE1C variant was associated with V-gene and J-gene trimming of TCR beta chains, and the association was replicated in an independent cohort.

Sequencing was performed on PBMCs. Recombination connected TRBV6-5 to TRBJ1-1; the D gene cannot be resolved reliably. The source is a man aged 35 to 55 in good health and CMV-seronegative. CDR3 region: CASISGRWNTEAFF. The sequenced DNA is TGTGCCAGCATCTCGGGGAGATGGAACACTGAAGCTTTCTTT.